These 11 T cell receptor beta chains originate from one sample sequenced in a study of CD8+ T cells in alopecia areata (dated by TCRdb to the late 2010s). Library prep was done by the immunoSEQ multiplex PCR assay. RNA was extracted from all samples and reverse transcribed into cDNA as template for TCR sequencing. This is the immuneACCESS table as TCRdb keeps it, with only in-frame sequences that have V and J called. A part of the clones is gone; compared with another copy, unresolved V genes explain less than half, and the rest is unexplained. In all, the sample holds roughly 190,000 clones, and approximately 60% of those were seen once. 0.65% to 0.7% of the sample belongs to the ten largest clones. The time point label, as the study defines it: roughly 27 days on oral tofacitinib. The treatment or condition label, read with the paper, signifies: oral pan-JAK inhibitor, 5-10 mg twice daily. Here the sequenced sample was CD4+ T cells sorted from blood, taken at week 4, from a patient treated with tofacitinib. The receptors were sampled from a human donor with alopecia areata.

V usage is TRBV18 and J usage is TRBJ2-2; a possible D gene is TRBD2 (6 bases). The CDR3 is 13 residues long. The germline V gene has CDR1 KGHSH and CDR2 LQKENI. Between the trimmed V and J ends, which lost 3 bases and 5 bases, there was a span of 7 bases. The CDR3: CASSPGRTGELFF. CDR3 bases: TGTGCCAGCTCACCGGGGAGGACCGGGGAGCTGTTTTTT.

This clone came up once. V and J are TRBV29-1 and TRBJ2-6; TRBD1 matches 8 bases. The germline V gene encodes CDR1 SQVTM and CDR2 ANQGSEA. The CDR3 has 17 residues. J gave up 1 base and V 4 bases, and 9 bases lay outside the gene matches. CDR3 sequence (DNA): TGCAGCGTTGGGGGACAGGCAATCGATTCTGGGGCCAACGTCCTGACTTTC. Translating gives CSVGGQAIDSGANVLTF. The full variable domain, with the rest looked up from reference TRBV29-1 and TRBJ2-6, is SAVISQKPSRDICQRGTSLTIQCQVDSQVTMMFWYRQQPGQSLTLIATANQGSEATYESGFVIDKFPISRPNLTFSTLTVSNMSPEDSSIYLCSVGGQAIDSGANVLTFGAGSRLTVL.

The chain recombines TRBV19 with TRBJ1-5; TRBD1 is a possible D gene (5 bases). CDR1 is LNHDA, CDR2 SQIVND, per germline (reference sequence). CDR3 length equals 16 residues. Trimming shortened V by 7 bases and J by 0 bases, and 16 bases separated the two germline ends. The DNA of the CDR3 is TGTGCCAGTACCCGAAGGGGACGAAATAGCAATCAGCCCCAGCATTTT. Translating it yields CASTRRGRNSNQPQHF.

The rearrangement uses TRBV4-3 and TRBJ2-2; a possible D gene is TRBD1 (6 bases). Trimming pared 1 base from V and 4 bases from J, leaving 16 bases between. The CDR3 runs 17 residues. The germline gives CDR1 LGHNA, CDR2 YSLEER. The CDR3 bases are TGCGCCAGCAGCCAAGGACAGGCGGGCTTCGGCACCGGGGAGCTGTTTTTT. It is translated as CASSQGQAGFGTGELFF.

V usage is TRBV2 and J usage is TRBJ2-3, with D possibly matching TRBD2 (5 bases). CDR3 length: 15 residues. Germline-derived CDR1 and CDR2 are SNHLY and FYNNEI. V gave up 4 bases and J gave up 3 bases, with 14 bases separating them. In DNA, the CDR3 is TGTGCCAGCAGTGGTTCTCGGAGAGGGACAGATACGCAGTATTTT. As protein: CASSGSRRGTDTQYF.

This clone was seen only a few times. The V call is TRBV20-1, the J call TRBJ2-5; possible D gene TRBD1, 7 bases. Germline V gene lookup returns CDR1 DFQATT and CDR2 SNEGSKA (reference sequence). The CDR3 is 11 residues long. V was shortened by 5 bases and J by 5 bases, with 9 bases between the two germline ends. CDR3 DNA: TGCAGTGCTGCAGGGGGGGAGACCCAGTACTTC. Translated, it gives CSAAGGETQYF.

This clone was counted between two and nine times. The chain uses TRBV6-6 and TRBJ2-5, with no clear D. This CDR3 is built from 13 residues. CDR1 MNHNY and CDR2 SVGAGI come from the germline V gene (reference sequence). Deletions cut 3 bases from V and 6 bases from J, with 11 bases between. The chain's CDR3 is CASSYSSIQTQYF. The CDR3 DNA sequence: TGTGCCAGCAGTTATTCATCGATACAGACCCAGTACTTC.

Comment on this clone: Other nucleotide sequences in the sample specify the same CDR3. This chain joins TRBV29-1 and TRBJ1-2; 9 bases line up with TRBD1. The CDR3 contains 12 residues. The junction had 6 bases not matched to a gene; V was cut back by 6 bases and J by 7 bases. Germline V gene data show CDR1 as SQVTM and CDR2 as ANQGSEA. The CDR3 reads CSVEQGAGGYTF. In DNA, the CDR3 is TGCAGCGTGGAACAGGGGGCGGGTGGCTACACCTTC.

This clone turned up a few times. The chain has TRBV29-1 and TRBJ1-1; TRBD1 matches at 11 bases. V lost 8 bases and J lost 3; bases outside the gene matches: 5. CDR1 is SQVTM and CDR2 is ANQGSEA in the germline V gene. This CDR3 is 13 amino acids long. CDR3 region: CSTWDRGYTEAFF. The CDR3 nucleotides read TGCAGCACGTGGGACAGGGGGTACACTGAAGCTTTCTTT.

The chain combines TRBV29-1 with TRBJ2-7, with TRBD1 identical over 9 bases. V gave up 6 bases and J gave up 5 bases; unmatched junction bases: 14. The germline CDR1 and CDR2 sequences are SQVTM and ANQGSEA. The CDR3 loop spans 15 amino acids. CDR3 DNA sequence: TGCAGCGTCCTGGTACCGGGACAGGGTAAGGACGAGCAGTACTTC. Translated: CSVLVPGQGKDEQYF.

The CDR3 reads CASSLEFGELFF. The DNA of the CDR3 is TGTGCCAGCAGCTTAGAATTCGGGGAGCTGTTTTTT. The gene calls are TRBV11-2 and TRBJ2-2; D is uncertain. This CDR3 is 12 amino acids long. Trimming cost V 0 bases and J 7 bases, with 3 bases left between them. CDR1 is SGHAT and CDR2 is FQNNGV in the germline V gene. The variable domain in full, with the rest retrieved from reference TRBV11-2 and TRBJ2-2, is EAGVAQSPRYKIIEKRQSVAFWCNPISGHATLYWYQQILGQGPKLLIQFQNNGVVDDSQLPKDRFSAERLKGVDSTLKIQPAKLEDSAVYLCASSLEFGELFFGEGSRLTVL.